In its sample, the clone carrying this TCR beta chain was seen many times. According to the study, TCR beta libraries were built with iRepertoire HTBI primers and CDR3-region Arm-PCR. TCRdb processed the multiplex PCR reads anew with MiXCR; each CDR3 protein has one entry. The sample records 510,000 or so distinct CDR3 sequences, approximately 12% being singletons. The sample originates from a study of regulatory T cells in long-lasting Graves disease. The time point is: newly diagnosed GD, antithyroid drugs for less than 3 months. The TCR library was prepared using RNA isolated from PBMCs. Approximately 10-milliliter peripheral blood samples went into EDTA tubes. Germline V lookup: CDR1 SEHNR, CDR2 FQNEAQ (reference sequence). The CDR3 runs 14 residues. The data also belong to a second study, concerning T cells in Graves' hyperthyroidism and ophthalmopathy. That study reports: Graves' hyperthyroidism is called stable when ophthalmopathy does not progress within 18 months.

The TCR originated in a woman aged 25-40 years with Graves disease. The sequencing here drew on peripheral blood mononuclear cells (PBMCs), taken at new diagnosis, from a patient treated with antithyroid drugs. The rearrangement joins TRBV7-9 to TRBJ2-5; D not certain. TRBJ2-1 explains the end of the DNA better; the J call may be wrong. CDR3 region: CASSLVGPPNEQFF. The CDR3 bases are TGTGCCAGCAGCTTAGTAGGCCCCCCCAATGAGCAGTTCTTC.